Presented here are 2 T cell receptor beta chains from one specimen sequenced in a study of Graves' ophthalmopathy and Graves' hyperthyroidism. Using RNA transcripts, the TCR beta CDR3 regions were amplified. Amplification began with first-round RT-PCR using HTBI primers, then second-round multiplex PCR was performed. TCRdb itself ran the multiplex PCR reads through MiXCR, one entry per CDR3 protein. The data hold under 350,000 distinct CDR3 sequences, with 15% to 20% observed a single time. Specimen: peripheral blood. These receptor sequences come from an adult man with Graves' ophthalmopathy.

V is TRBV5-1 and J is TRBJ2-7, with TRBD2 matching over 7 bases. The CDR3 extends over 15 amino acids. The junction had 10 bases not matched to a gene; V was cut back by 4 bases and J by 3 bases. Germline loops: CDR1 SGHRS, CDR2 YFSETQ. The CDR3 protein is CASSTLAGANYEQYF. In DNA, the CDR3 is TGCGCCAGCAGCACCCTCGCGGGAGCTAACTACGAGCAGTACTTC.

Worth noting for this clonotype: A much larger clone differs by one base, so this may be a read error. This chain connects TRBV18 to TRBJ2-6; D ambiguous. The CDR3 contains 16 residues. The V gene's germline CDR1 is KGHSH and CDR2 LQKENI. The CDR3 DNA reads TGTGCCAGCTCACCCCAAAGGAGCTCTTGGGCCAACGTCCTGACTTTC. This translates into CASSPQRSSWANVLTF.